The following is a TCR beta chain sequence with its context. The data stem from a study of blood T cell repertoires in COVID-19. Study-level background: Some COVID-19 samples were acute and others convalescent; all came from the United States, Italy and Spain.

This table comes from immunoSEQ multiplex PCR, and its TCRdb copy is limited to in-frame clones, with some not included. The profile shows approximately 280,000 clones, roughly 89% of them singletons. The CDR3 sequence is 16 residues long. V lost 3 bases, J lost 0 bases, and 14 bases lay in between. Per germline, CDR1 MGHRA and CDR2 YSYEKL. This TCR derives from a man between 50 and 59 years old with acute or convalescent COVID-19. The chain has TRBV4-1 and TRBJ1-2; D possibly corresponds to TRBD1 (6 bases). Sequencing input: peripheral blood. CDR3 protein: CASSHARGGSNYGYTF. Here the CDR3 DNA reads TGCGCCAGCAGCCACGCCAGAGGGGGTTCTAACTATGGCTACACCTTC.